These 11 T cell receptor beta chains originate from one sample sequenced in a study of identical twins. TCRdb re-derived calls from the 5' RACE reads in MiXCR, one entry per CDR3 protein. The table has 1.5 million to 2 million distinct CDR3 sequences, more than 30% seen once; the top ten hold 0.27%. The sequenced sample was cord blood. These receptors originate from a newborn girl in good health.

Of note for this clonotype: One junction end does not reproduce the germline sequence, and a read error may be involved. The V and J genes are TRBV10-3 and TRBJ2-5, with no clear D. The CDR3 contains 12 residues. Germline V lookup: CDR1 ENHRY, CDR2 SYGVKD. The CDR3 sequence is CTISEWEETQYF. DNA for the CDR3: TGTACCATCAGTGAGTGGGAAGAGACCCAGTACTTC.

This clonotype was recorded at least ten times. This CDR3 reads CSVAPGTSNQPQHF. The CDR3 DNA sequence: TGCAGCGTTGCCCCAGGGACAAGCAATCAGCCCCAGCATTTT. The chain links TRBV29-1 to TRBJ1-5, with a weak D call TRBD1 (6 bases). V lost 4 bases, J lost 1 base, and 11 bases lay in between. The CDR3 has 14 residues. The germline V gene encodes CDR1 SQVTM and CDR2 ANQGSEA.

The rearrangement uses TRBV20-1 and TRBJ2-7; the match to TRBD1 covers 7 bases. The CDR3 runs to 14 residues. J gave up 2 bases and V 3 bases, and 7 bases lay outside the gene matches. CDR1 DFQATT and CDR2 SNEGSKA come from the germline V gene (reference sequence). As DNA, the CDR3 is TGCAGTGCTAGCAGGGACAGAGGGGCCTACGAGCAGTACTTC. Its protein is CSASRDRGAYEQYF.

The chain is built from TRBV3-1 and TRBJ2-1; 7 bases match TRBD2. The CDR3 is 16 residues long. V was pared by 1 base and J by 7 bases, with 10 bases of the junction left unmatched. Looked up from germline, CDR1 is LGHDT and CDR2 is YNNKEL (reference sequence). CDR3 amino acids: CASSQASGTTLNEQFF. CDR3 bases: TGTGCCAGCAGCCAAGCGTCCGGGACTACCTTAAATGAGCAGTTCTTC.

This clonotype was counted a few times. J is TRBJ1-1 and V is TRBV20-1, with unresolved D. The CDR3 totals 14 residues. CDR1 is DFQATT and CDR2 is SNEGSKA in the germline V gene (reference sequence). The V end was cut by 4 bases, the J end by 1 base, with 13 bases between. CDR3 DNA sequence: TGCAGTGCTACCCCTGACGGACCGAACACTGAAGCTTTCTTT. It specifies CSATPDGPNTEAFF.

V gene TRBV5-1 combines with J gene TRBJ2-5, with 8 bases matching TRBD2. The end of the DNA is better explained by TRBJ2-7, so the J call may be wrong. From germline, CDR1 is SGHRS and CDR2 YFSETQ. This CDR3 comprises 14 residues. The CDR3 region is CASSGNGRAYEQYF. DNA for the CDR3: TGCGCCAGCAGTGGAAACGGGAGGGCCTACGAGCAGTACTTC.

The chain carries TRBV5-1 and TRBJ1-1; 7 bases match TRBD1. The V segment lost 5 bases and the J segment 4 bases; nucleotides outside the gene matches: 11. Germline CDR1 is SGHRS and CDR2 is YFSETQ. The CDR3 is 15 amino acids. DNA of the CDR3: TGCGCCAGCAGGAATACAGGGGTGGTATCCACTGAAGCTTTCTTT. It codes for CASRNTGVVSTEAFF.

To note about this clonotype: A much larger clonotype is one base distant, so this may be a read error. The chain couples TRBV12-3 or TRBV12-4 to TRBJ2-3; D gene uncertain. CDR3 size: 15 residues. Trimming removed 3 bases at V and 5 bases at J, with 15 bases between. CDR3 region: CASSFESPVRDTQYF. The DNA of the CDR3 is TGTGCCAGCAGTTTCGAGTCCCCAGTGAGAGATACGCAGTATTTT.

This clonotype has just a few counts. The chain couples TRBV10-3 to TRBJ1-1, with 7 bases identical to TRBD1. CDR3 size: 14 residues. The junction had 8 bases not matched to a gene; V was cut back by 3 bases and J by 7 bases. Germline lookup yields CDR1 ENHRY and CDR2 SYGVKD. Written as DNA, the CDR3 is TGTGCCATCAGTGAAGTGGGACAGATGATTGAAGCTTTCTTT. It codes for CAISEVGQMIEAFF.

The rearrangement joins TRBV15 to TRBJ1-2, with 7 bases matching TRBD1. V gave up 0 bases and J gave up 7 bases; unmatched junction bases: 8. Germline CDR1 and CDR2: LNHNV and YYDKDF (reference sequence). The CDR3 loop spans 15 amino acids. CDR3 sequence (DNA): TGTGCCACCAGCAGAGATTTACAGGGGCGCTTTGGCTACACCTTC. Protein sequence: CATSRDLQGRFGYTF.

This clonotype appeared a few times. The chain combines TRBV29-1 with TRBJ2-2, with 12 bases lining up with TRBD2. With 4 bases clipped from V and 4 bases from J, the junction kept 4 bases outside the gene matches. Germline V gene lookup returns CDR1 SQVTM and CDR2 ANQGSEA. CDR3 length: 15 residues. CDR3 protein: CSVGLAGGSTGELFF. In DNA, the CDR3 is TGCAGCGTTGGCCTAGCGGGAGGGAGCACCGGGGAGCTGTTTTTT.